This T cell receptor beta chain appears in the sequencing data of a study of shared clonotypes between healthy human individuals. Germline CDR1 SNHLY, CDR2 FYNNEI. The V segment lost 1 base and the J segment 4 bases; nucleotides outside the gene matches: 3. The CDR3 length is 15 residues. Of note for this clone: Its antigen remains unidentified.

The study's findings and limits: Sampling included only blood; tissue repertoires likely differ. Rarefaction analysis demonstrated incomplete sorted-subset sequencing notwithstanding large depth.

Samples underwent the assay at deep level. Sequencing used immunoSEQ multiplex PCR; TCRdb keeps in-frame clones, though not all of them. The repertoire holds 1.5 million to 2.5 million clones, less than 95% seen once, with roughly 1% in the top ten. Naivety among CD8 cells was defined by CD45RO negativity and positive CCR7 selection, thereby excluding terminally differentiated effector memory CD45RA+ cells. V is TRBV2 and J is TRBJ2-5, with 10 bases matching TRBD2. Material for sequencing was naive CD8+ T cells sorted from blood. This receptor was taken from a man between 18 and 29 years old in good health. This CDR3 reads CASSEVSGGAETQYF. CDR3 nucleotide sequence: TGTGCCAGCAGTGAAGTGAGCGGGGGGGCAGAGACCCAGTACTTC.